These 2 T cell receptor beta chains came from one sample sequenced in a study of shared clonotypes between healthy human individuals. Sequencing used immunoSEQ multiplex PCR; TCRdb keeps in-frame clones, though not all of them. The sample has approximately 740,000 clones; 80% to 95% are singletons. The naive CD8 subset, CD45RO-negative cells positively selected for CCR7, excluded terminally differentiated effector memory CD45RA+ cells. Sequencing used naive CD8+ T cells sorted from blood. The source of these receptors is a man younger than 45 in good health.

The gene calls are TRBV27 and TRBJ2-3; either TRBD1 or TRBD2 may fit D (5 bases each). V shed 0 bases and J shed 2 bases, with 9 bases lying between them. Germline V gives CDR1 MNHEY, CDR2 SMNVEV (reference sequence). The CDR3 contains 15 residues. The CDR3 nucleotides read TGTGCCAGCAGTTTATCAAGGGACCTCACAGATACGCAGTATTTT. It encodes CASSLSRDLTDTQYF.

The chain employs TRBV7-9 and TRBJ2-2, with a weak D call TRBD2 (6 bases). V was cut by 11 bases and J by 7 bases, with 20 bases left in between. Germline values: CDR1 SEHNR, CDR2 FQNEAQ (reference sequence). CDR3 size: 14 residues. Here the CDR3 reads CAGSGPGEVGELFF. The DNA of the CDR3 is TGTGCCGGCTCCGGTCCCGGGGAGGTCGGGGAGCTGTTTTTT.